The 16 T cell receptor beta chains given below trace back to one sample, sequenced in a study of blood T cell repertoires in COVID-19. The repertoire was sequenced with immunoSEQ multiplex PCR; TCRdb's copy has only in-frame clones and lacks some. The data hold around 42,000 clones, with 88% observed a single time. Sequences were obtained from peripheral blood. The receptors shown here come from a human donor in a cohort sampled during active COVID-19.

This rearrangement joins TRBV6-6 to TRBJ1-5; tentative D call: TRBD1 (6 bases). Germline CDR1 is MNHNY and CDR2 is SVGAGI (reference sequence). This CDR3 region has 14 residues. Trimming left V 5 bases short and J 6 bases short, with 14 bases between. The chain's CDR3 is CASSTQGAGQPQHF. CDR3 sequence (DNA): TGTGCCAGCAGTACACAGGGAGCTGGTCAGCCCCAGCATTTT.

The CDR3 nucleotides read TGTGCCAGCAGCTTAGCGAAAGCGGGAGGCTACGAGCAGTACTTC. This encodes CASSLAKAGGYEQYF. The chain combines TRBV11-1 with TRBJ2-7; TRBD2 aligns across 9 bases. The CDR3 consists of 15 residues. CDR1 is SGHAT, CDR2 FQDESV, per germline (reference sequence). With V trimmed by 0 bases and J by 3 bases, 3 bases remained unmatched.

The chain links TRBV5-4 to TRBJ2-7; 10 nucleotides agree with TRBD2. Germline V gene sequence: CDR1 SGHNT, CDR2 YYREEE (reference sequence). The V gene end was trimmed by 4 bases and the J gene end by 4 bases; junction bases not matched to a gene: 5. The CDR3 contains 14 residues. In nucleotides, the CDR3 is TGTGCCAGCAGCACAGGACTAGCGGCATACGAGCAGTACTTC. Encoded protein: CASSTGLAAYEQYF.

This rearrangement joins TRBV7-6 to TRBJ2-2; 12 bases map to TRBD1. Germline trimming cut 5 bases from V and 5 bases from J; bases unmatched to any gene: 6. The CDR3 has 16 amino acids. CDR1 SGHVS and CDR2 FNYEAQ come from the germline V gene. The DNA for the CDR3 is TGTGCCAGCAGCCCGGGGACAGGGGGCGGGACCGGGGAGCTGTTTTTT. This gives the protein CASSPGTGGGTGELFF.

This clone was seen a handful of times. The genes are TRBV28 and TRBJ1-5, with 8 bases aligning to TRBD1. Germline lookup yields CDR1 MDHEN and CDR2 SYDVKM. CDR3 length: 13 residues. Trimming took 6 bases from V and 6 from J; bases not matched to a gene: 4. The CDR3 reads CASRGQVGQPQHF. The CDR3 region has the DNA TGTGCCAGCAGGGGACAGGTCGGTCAGCCCCAGCATTTT.

The chain couples TRBV28 to TRBJ2-7; D may be TRBD2 (5 bases). The germline gives CDR1 MDHEN, CDR2 SYDVKM. Trimming took off 11 bases at V and 0 bases at J, with 14 bases between the two ends. The CDR3 totals 13 residues. Here the CDR3 DNA reads TGTGCCCTAAGCGAGGGCCCCTCCTACGAGCAGTACTTC. This gives the protein CALSEGPSYEQYF.

The chain recombines TRBV3-1 (or the pseudogene TRBV3-2) with TRBJ2-7, with TRBD1 matching 9 bases. The germline gives CDR1 LGHDT, CDR2 YNNKEL (reference sequence). J gave up 4 bases and V 3 bases, and 7 bases lay outside the gene matches. CDR3 length: 15 amino acids. The CDR3 sequence is CASSQNTGQGYEQYF. Written as DNA, the CDR3 is TGTGCCAGCAGCCAGAATACCGGACAGGGGTACGAGCAGTACTTC.

The CDR3 is CASSPTQGEEAFF. The CDR3 DNA sequence: TGTGCCAGCTCACCAACGCAGGGTGAGGAAGCTTTCTTT. This chain joins TRBV18 and TRBJ1-1, with a possible D match to TRBD1 (5 bases). Germline assignment: CDR1 KGHSH and CDR2 LQKENI. CDR3 length: 13 residues. V was cut by 2 bases and J by 8 bases, with 12 bases left in between.

In nucleotides, the CDR3 is TGTGCCAGCAGTTTCCCAGGGGGCTCTAGCTCCTATAATTCACCCCTCCACTTT. This gives the protein CASSFPGGSSSYNSPLHF. The chain has TRBV28 and TRBJ1-6; 8 bases agree with TRBD1. V lost 3 bases and J lost 0; bases outside the gene matches: 7. The CDR3 consists of 18 residues. CDR1 and CDR2 (germline): MDHEN, SYDVKM.

The gene calls are TRBV6-4 and TRBJ2-7, with TRBD2 identical over 8 bases. V gave up 4 bases and J gave up 7 bases; unmatched junction bases: 6. The CDR3 runs to 13 residues. Germline V CDR1 and CDR2: MRHNA, SNTAGT. The chain's CDR3 is CASSAASGSEQYF. The CDR3, as DNA: TGTGCCAGCAGTGCCGCAAGCGGGAGTGAGCAGTACTTC.

This clone was recorded a few times. This chain joins TRBV3-1 (or the pseudogene TRBV3-2) and TRBJ1-5; D gene ambiguous. V was trimmed by 0 bases and J by 6 bases, leaving 6 bases between them. This CDR3 is built from 13 residues. Germline V gene sequence: CDR1 LGHDT, CDR2 YNNKEL (reference sequence). The CDR3 protein is CASSQDYGQPQHF. In nucleotides, the CDR3 is TGTGCCAGCAGCCAAGACTATGGTCAGCCCCAGCATTTT.

The chain combines TRBV7-8 with TRBJ1-1; D remains unclear. V shed 2 bases and J shed 3 bases, with 10 bases lying between them. CDR1 and CDR2 (germline): SGHVS, FQNEAQ. This CDR3 has 14 residues. The CDR3 nucleotides are TGTGCCAGCAGCTTAAGACTTTTGGACACTGAAGCTTTCTTT. This encodes CASSLRLLDTEAFF.

This chain connects TRBV5-8 to TRBJ2-3; tentative D call: TRBD1 (6 bases). V was clipped by 2 bases and J by 4 bases, with 14 bases between them. Per germline, CDR1 SGHTS and CDR2 YDEGEE. This CDR3 has 15 residues. In DNA, the CDR3 is TGTGCCAGCAGCTTACAGGGCCTCGATGCAGATACGCAGTATTTT. This sequence encodes CASSLQGLDADTQYF.

V gene TRBV19 combines with J gene TRBJ1-2; 7 bases line up with TRBD1. The CDR3 runs 14 residues. V lost 1 base and J lost 10; bases outside the gene matches: 9. Germline V gene data show CDR1 as LNHDA and CDR2 as SQIVND (reference sequence). The CDR3: CASSIAHRQGHYTF. CDR3 bases: TGTGCCAGTAGTATAGCCCACCGACAGGGCCACTACACCTTC.

The chain joins TRBV21-1 to TRBJ1-4. TRBV21-1 is a pseudogene. The CDR3 length is 15 residues. The CDR3: CASSSDRDGNEKLFF. Written as DNA, the CDR3 is TGTGCCAGCAGCAGCGACCGGGATGGGAATGAAAAACTGTTTTTT.

The chain is built from TRBV3-1 (or the pseudogene TRBV3-2) and TRBJ2-1; 7 positions agree with TRBD2. Germline values: CDR1 LGHDT, CDR2 YNNKEL (reference sequence). The CDR3 loop spans 14 amino acids. V lost 4 bases to trimming and J lost 3 bases; unmatched junction nucleotides: 3. CDR3 residues: CASSRGGYYNEQFF. CDR3 sequence (DNA): TGTGCCAGCAGCCGGGGGGGGTACTACAATGAGCAGTTCTTC.